Each of the 17 T cell receptor beta chains below was sequenced from the same sample in a study of T cell responses to AZD1222 COVID-19 vaccine. Sequenced by immunoSEQ multiplex PCR; TCRdb stores in-frame clones only, minus some. The sample carries fewer than 120,000 clones, over 85% recorded once. Specimen: peripheral blood, collected 28 days after the second AZD1222 dose. Every receptor here comes from an adult who received the AZD1222 COVID-19 vaccine.

This rearrangement joins TRBV24-1 to TRBJ1-2, with D tentatively TRBD1 (5 bases). V lost 2 bases and J 5 bases, leaving 17 bases between the germline ends. Germline CDR1 reads KGHDR; CDR2 reads SFDVKD. The CDR3 has 16 residues. Here the CDR3 reads CATSDSTAGREYGYTF. CDR3 DNA sequence: TGTGCCACCAGTGATTCAACTGCGGGACGGGAATATGGCTACACCTTC.

This chain connects TRBV5-1 to TRBJ2-5; TRBD1 aligns across 10 bases. CDR1 is SGHRS and CDR2 is YFSETQ in the germline V gene. J was trimmed by 4 bases and V by 4 bases; bases with no gene match: 4. The CDR3 has 14 amino acids. CDR3 protein: CASSPGTGVETQYF. CDR3 coding DNA: TGCGCCAGCAGCCCCGGGACAGGGGTAGAGACCCAGTACTTC.

The chain employs TRBV11-3 and TRBJ2-3; TRBD1 aligns across 9 bases. The junction had 1 base not matched to a gene; V was cut back by 1 base and J by 5 bases. The germline gives CDR1 SGHNT, CDR2 YENEEA. This CDR3 spans 14 amino acids. The CDR3 loop reads CASSLVDRGDTQYF. CDR3 sequence (DNA): TGTGCCAGCAGCTTAGTGGACAGGGGAGATACGCAGTATTTT.

The V gene is TRBV3-1 (or the pseudogene TRBV3-2), the J gene TRBJ1-1; 8 nucleotides agree with TRBD1. The ends lost 4 bases at V and 5 bases at J; junction bases unmatched: 9. In germline, CDR1 is LGHDT, CDR2 YNNKEL (reference sequence). This CDR3 spans 15 amino acids. The CDR3 reads CASSPNSGGQTEAFF. The CDR3, as DNA: TGTGCCAGCAGCCCCAACTCAGGGGGCCAGACTGAAGCTTTCTTT.

The chain is built from TRBV6-2 or TRBV6-3 and TRBJ2-7; perhaps TRBD2 as D (6 bases). V lost 6 bases to trimming and J lost 5 bases, with 20 bases between them. The germline V gene encodes CDR1 MNHEY and CDR2 SVGEGT. CDR3 length equals 15 residues. The CDR3 coding sequence is TGTGCCAGCAGCAGAGGCGGGACCCTTGTTCACGAGCAGTACTTC. Residues: CASSRGGTLVHEQYF.

The chain has TRBV3-1 (or the pseudogene TRBV3-2) and TRBJ2-3; D gene uncertain. This CDR3 region has 13 residues. Germline CDR1 is LGHDT and CDR2 is YNNKEL (reference sequence). V lost 4 bases and J lost 0, with 5 bases in between. DNA for the CDR3: TGTGCCAGCAGCCGAGTAAGCACAGATACGCAGTATTTT. It translates to CASSRVSTDTQYF.

V and J are TRBV5-8 and TRBJ2-7, with D perhaps given as TRBD1 or TRBD2 (5 bases each). V lost 4 bases to trimming and J lost 4 bases, with 15 bases between them. In germline, CDR1 is SGHTS, CDR2 YDEGEE. The CDR3 runs to 14 residues. The CDR3 bases are TGTGCCAGCAGCCCTGGGGAGAGGGGATACGAGCAGTACTTC. Encoded protein: CASSPGERGYEQYF.

The chain combines TRBV7-6 with TRBJ1-5; 8 bases map to TRBD1. CDR1 and CDR2 from the germline V gene are SGHVS and FNYEAQ. The CDR3 is 15 amino acids. After removal of 6 bases from V and 6 bases from J, the junction contained 10 bases not matched to a gene. The chain's CDR3 is CASSPTGGMIQPQHF. The CDR3 region has the DNA TGTGCCAGCAGTCCTACAGGGGGGATGATTCAGCCCCAGCATTTT.

This clone was detected once. The V and J genes are TRBV27 and TRBJ1-1; D not certain. Germline V lookup: CDR1 MNHEY, CDR2 SMNVEV (reference sequence). The length of the CDR3 is 12 residues. V was cut by 6 bases and J by 7 bases, with 12 bases left in between. CDR3: CASSSSGVEAFF. CDR3 nucleotides: TGTGCCAGCAGCAGCTCTGGGGTTGAAGCTTTCTTT.

The rearrangement links TRBV2 to TRBJ1-2, with D perhaps TRBD1 (5 bases). The CDR3 contains 17 residues. V lost 3 bases and J lost 1, with 18 bases in between. Germline V gives CDR1 SNHLY, CDR2 FYNNEI. Here the CDR3 reads CASSESRAPFFNYGYTF. The DNA for the CDR3 is TGTGCCAGCAGTGAGAGCAGGGCCCCATTTTTTAACTATGGCTACACCTTC.

The rearrangement joins TRBV7-9 to TRBJ2-5; a weak D match, TRBD1 (5 bases). The germline V gene encodes CDR1 SEHNR and CDR2 FQNEAQ (reference sequence). The V gene lost 4 bases and the J gene lost 0 bases, with 12 bases spanning the gap. The CDR3 is made up of 15 amino acids. Written as DNA, the CDR3 is TGTGCCAGCAGCTGGCCCCGGACATACCAAGAGACCCAGTACTTC. Its translation: CASSWPRTYQETQYF. The whole variable domain, remainder taken from reference TRBV7-9 and TRBJ2-5, is DTGVSQNPRHKITKRGQNVTFRCDPISEHNRLYWYRQTLGQGPEFLTYFQNEAQLEKSRLLSDRFSAERPKGSFSTLEIQRTEQGDSAMYLCASSWPRTYQETQYFGPGTRLLVL.

V and J are TRBV5-4 and TRBJ1-4; TRBD1 is a possible D gene (5 bases). V shed 3 bases and J shed 8 bases, with 14 bases lying between them. The germline gives CDR1 SGHNT, CDR2 YYREEE (reference sequence). The CDR3 is 14 residues long. The CDR3 region is CASSSRSWGEKLFF. In DNA form, the CDR3 reads TGTGCCAGCAGCTCCCGGTCGTGGGGGGAAAAACTGTTTTTT.

V is TRBV14 and J is TRBJ2-1; TRBD2 agrees at 7 bases. The CDR3 length is 17 residues. With 3 bases clipped from V and 7 bases from J, the junction kept 15 bases outside the gene matches. Looked up from germline, CDR1 is SGHDN and CDR2 is FVKESK. CDR3 residues: CASSQGTGTNPTNEQFF. DNA of the CDR3: TGTGCCAGCAGCCAGGGGACCGGGACTAACCCCACTAATGAGCAGTTCTTC. Full variable domain (outside the CDR3, taken from reference TRBV14 and TRBJ2-1): EAGVTQFPSHSVIEKGQTVTLRCDPISGHDNLYWYRRVMGKEIKFLLHFVKESKQDESGMPNNRFLAERTGGTYSTLKVQPAELEDSGVYFCASSQGTGTNPTNEQFFGPGTRLTVL.

The gene calls are TRBV6-5 and TRBJ2-7; D unresolved. V was shortened by 6 bases and J by 2 bases, with 8 bases between the two germline ends. CDR1 and CDR2 from the germline V gene are MNHEY and SVGAGI. The CDR3 totals 12 residues. CDR3 sequence reads: CASRGRTYEQYF. The CDR3 nucleotides read TGTGCCAGCAGAGGACGGACCTACGAGCAGTACTTC.

This chain joins TRBV12-3 or TRBV12-4 and TRBJ1-2, with D maybe TRBD1 (6 bases). Trimming took off 6 bases at V and 2 bases at J, with 10 bases between the two ends. The CDR3 has 13 amino acids. CDR3 residues: CASSTDRNYGYTF. The CDR3 nucleotides read TGTGCCAGCAGCACGGACAGAAACTATGGCTACACCTTC.

V and J are TRBV18 and TRBJ2-3; D uncertain. The CDR3 is 12 residues long. CDR1 is KGHSH and CDR2 is LQKENI in the germline V gene. V dropped 3 bases and J dropped 5 bases, with 6 bases sitting between them. The CDR3 nucleotides are TGTGCCAGCTCACCCCTACGAGATACGCAGTATTTT. This sequence encodes CASSPLRDTQYF.

This clone has only one observation. The V gene is TRBV4-2, the J gene TRBJ1-2; D gene uncertain. Trimming shortened V by 0 bases and J by 8 bases, and 13 bases separated the two germline ends. Germline V gene sequence: CDR1 LGHNA, CDR2 YNFKEQ. The CDR3 totals 14 residues. CDR3 nucleotides: TGTGCCAGCAGCCAAGACACGGTGCGAAGGGGCTACACCTTC. Residues: CASSQDTVRRGYTF.